This T cell receptor beta chain was found in a study of post-analysis software for immune sequencing data. Study details: Included courses were relapsing-remitting and secondary progressive multiple sclerosis; progressive-relapsing multiple sclerosis was also included. Overall study results and limits: A few TRBV segments occurring more often in patients than controls included TRBV5-6, TRBV5-1 and TRBV20-1. Normalized Chao1 diversity was significantly reduced in patients versus controls. F-measure co-clustering was strong for batch-matched samples.

TCR beta cDNA libraries included unique molecular identifiers. About 460,000 cDNA molecules were obtained from roughly 0.93 to 9.6 million T cells. MiXCR, run by TCRdb on the PCR reads, gives a single entry per CDR3 protein. The data show some 260,000 distinct CDR3 sequences, 35% to 40% seen once. Worth noting for this clonotype: What it binds is unknown. This could be a read error, since a much larger clone is one nucleotide away.

Germline V CDR1 and CDR2: SGHRS, YFSETQ. Trimming at V came to 4 bases and at J to 5 bases, leaving 9 bases not matched to a gene. The CDR3 length is 15 residues. The rearrangement joins TRBV5-1 to TRBJ2-5; 9 positions match TRBD2. The receptor comes from a girl between 10 and 17 years old with multiple sclerosis. The specimen sequenced was blood. The CDR3 here is CASSPGLAPGETQYF. DNA of the CDR3: TGCGCCAGCAGCCCGGGACTAGCTCCGGGGGAGACCCAGTACTTC.